This entry describes one T cell receptor beta chain. Its antigen remains unidentified. These data belong to a study of OX40 agonist ivuxolimab in advanced cancers. On the study more broadly: Prior checkpoint blockade (anti-PD-1, anti-PD-L1 or anti-CTLA-4) was permitted; 35% to 50% had it.

Germline values: CDR1 SGHDT, CDR2 YYEEEE. Trimming stripped 2 bases from V and 1 base from J, with 14 bases between. The length of the CDR3 is 16 residues. Only in-frame clones appear in the TCRdb table, and some are missing; sequencing was by immunoSEQ multiplex PCR. The sample includes tens of thousands of clones, about 89% seen only once; the top ten take around 2%. Overall study findings and caveats: At 0.1 to 3.0 mg/kg and by week 6, CD4+ and CD8+ T cells in the blood had expanded clonally. Still undetermined is the antigen specificity of the expanded peripheral T cells.

The chain employs TRBV5-6 and TRBJ2-3; D may be TRBD2 (6 bases). The sequence came from an adult with an advanced solid tumor such as melanoma, head and neck, liver or kidney cancer. The sequencing here drew on CD4+ or CD8+ T cells sorted from blood, taken in a trial of the OX40 agonist ivuxolimab. For the CDR3, the DNA is TGTGCCAGCAGCTTCCCGGGAGCGGGTGGCACAGATACGCAGTATTTT. This encodes CASSFPGAGGTDTQYF.